The clone carrying this TCR beta chain was observed many times. The antigen is undetermined. 5'RACE template switching generated TCR cDNA, adding a universal primer site and UMIs. TCRdb reprocessed the 5' RACE reads with MiXCR, giving one entry per CDR3 protein. The profile covers a few hundred thousand distinct CDR3 sequences, with 6.8% appearing a single time and roughly 19% taken by the ten largest. The data derive from a study of T cells after yellow fever vaccination. General study results and limits: Sorted repertoires could include abundant contaminating clonotypes from bulk cells. Researchers noted that a small share of clonotypes showed up in both CD4 and CD8 compartments.

The ends were cut back, 0 bases at V and 5 bases at J, with 11 bases in the middle. Germline CDR1 and CDR2: SGDLS and YYNGEE. This CDR3 is 15 amino acids long. The source material was PBMCs, sampled around 45 days after the first yellow fever vaccination. The TCR sequence derives from a man aged 18 to 29 who received the YFV17D yellow fever vaccine. The chain employs TRBV9 and TRBJ1-4; tentative D call: TRBD1 (5 bases). CDR3 DNA: TGTGCCAGCAGCGTAGAGACGGACAAGAATGAAAAACTGTTTTTT. It codes for CASSVETDKNEKLFF.